This TCR beta chain was sequenced in a study of T cells after yellow fever vaccination. Production of TCR cDNA was by 5'RACE template switching, which also added a universal primer site and UMIs. TCRdb used MiXCR to reprocess the 5' RACE reads, holding one entry per CDR3 protein. Here the sample spans about 170,000 distinct CDR3 sequences, approximately 11% being singletons. This clonotype was counted between two and nine times. This CDR3 spans 14 amino acids. CDR1 and CDR2 from the germline V gene are LNHDA and SQIVND (reference sequence). V was clipped by 5 bases and J by 6 bases, with 15 bases between them.

J is TRBJ2-3 and V is TRBV19; D is undetermined. The TCR originated in a man younger than 35 who received the YFV17D yellow fever vaccine. This material consisted of CD8+ T cells sorted from PBMCs, taken 15 days after the yellow fever booster vaccination. This chain's CDR3 is CASSPRRVPDTQYF. In DNA, the CDR3 is TGTGCCAGTAGTCCGCGAAGGGTGCCGGATACGCAGTATTTT.